Detailed here is one T cell receptor (beta chain). Its cognate antigen is unknown. The TCR beta CDR3 regions underwent amplification using RNA transcripts as the source. First-round RT-PCR targeting the TCR CDR3 was performed with the HTBI primer set. TCRdb ran MiXCR on the multiplex PCR reads and lists one entry per CDR3 protein. The data hold a few hundred thousand distinct CDR3 sequences, with approximately 14% observed a single time. The source of the sample is a study of T cells in Graves' hyperthyroidism and ophthalmopathy. On the study more broadly: It was at initial diagnosis, before any treatment, that peripheral blood was collected. Whole-study findings and limits: The majority of expanded thyroid clonotypes above 0.001 also appeared in blood.

Exclusion followed for patients with uncontrolled infection, other autoimmune disease, pregnancy or lactation. PBMCs were derived from about 10 ml fresh peripheral blood. In germline, CDR1 is MDHEN, CDR2 SYDVKM. The CDR3 extends over 12 amino acids. The V and J ends lost 8 bases and 9 bases respectively, with 15 bases between them. The chain couples TRBV28 to TRBJ2-3; weak D call: TRBD1 (5 bases). The TCR was taken from a woman between 25 and 40 years old with Graves' hyperthyroidism that later progressed to Graves' ophthalmopathy. Input material: blood. DNA of the CDR3: TGTGCCAGCTGTCAGGGATCGGGCACGCAGTATTTT. It specifies CASCQGSGTQYF.